The 15 T cell receptor beta chains reported below all come from one sample, sequenced in a study of blood T cell repertoires in COVID-19. Using immunoSEQ multiplex PCR, the repertoire was profiled, and TCRdb retains in-frame clones only, with some absent. The sample carries about 190,000 clones, less than 85% recorded once. Sequencing input: PBMCs or T cells enriched from blood (not recorded which). The origin of the receptors is a woman between 25 and 40 years old who had recovered from COVID-19.

V gene TRBV6-5 combines with J gene TRBJ2-7; D is uncertain. V lost 6 bases to trimming and J lost 2 bases, with 17 bases between them. The CDR3 has 15 amino acids. CDR1 is MNHEY, CDR2 SVGAGI, per germline. The CDR3 reads CASSSRFFNPYEQYF. The CDR3 region has the DNA TGTGCCAGCAGCTCTCGGTTTTTTAATCCCTACGAGCAGTACTTC.

The CDR3 loop is CASSETASGGHEQYV. In nucleotides, the CDR3 is TGTGCCAGCAGTGAAACGGCTAGCGGGGGCCACGAGCAGTACGTC. The chain is built from TRBV2 and TRBJ2-7; 10 bases line up with TRBD2. The CDR3 contains 15 residues. The V gene end was trimmed by 2 bases and the J gene end by 5 bases; junction bases not matched to a gene: 6. The germline V gene encodes CDR1 SNHLY and CDR2 FYNNEI.

The J gene is TRBJ2-1, the V gene TRBV6-5; D is undetermined. V lost 3 bases and J lost 0, with 9 bases in between. CDR1 is MNHEY and CDR2 is SVGAGI in the germline V gene. The CDR3 consists of 15 residues. The CDR3 DNA follows: TGTGCCAGCAGTTATACTCCACTCTCCTACAATGAGCAGTTCTTC. Its translation is CASSYTPLSYNEQFF.

CDR3 in DNA: TGTGCCAGCAGTCAACTAGCGGTCGGTGAGCAGTTCTTC. The encoded protein is CASSQLAVGEQFF. The chain has TRBV2 and TRBJ2-1; 8 bases agree with TRBD2. Germline CDR1 is SNHLY and CDR2 is FYNNEI. Unmatched junction bases numbered 6, after V lost 5 bases and J lost 9 bases. The CDR3 runs 13 residues. The variable domain in full, completed from reference TRBV2 and TRBJ2-1, reads EPEVTQTPSHQVTQMGQEVILRCVPISNHLYFYWYRQILGQKVEFLVSFYNNEISEKSEIFDDQFSVERPDGSNFTLKIRSTKLEDSAMYFCASSQLAVGEQFFGPGTRLTVL.

The chain employs TRBV5-4 and TRBJ2-1; possibly TRBD1 for D (6 bases). V was clipped by 1 base and J by 1 base, with 6 bases between them. The CDR3 sequence is 14 residues long. Per germline, CDR1 SGHNT and CDR2 YYREEE (reference sequence). Here the CDR3 reads CASSLQGSYNEQFF. The CDR3 DNA reads TGTGCCAGCAGCTTGCAGGGGTCCTACAATGAGCAGTTCTTC.

This clone turned up a few times. V is TRBV14 and J is TRBJ1-4; no clear D gene. Looked up from germline, CDR1 is SGHDN and CDR2 is FVKESK. This CDR3 has 18 residues. V was shortened by 0 bases and J by 7 bases, with 21 bases between the two germline ends. DNA of the CDR3: TGTGCCAGCAGCCAAGAGTGGGCCCGTGGCTGGATGGCTGAAAAACTGTTTTTT. Its translation: CASSQEWARGWMAEKLFF. Full variable domain (missing parts from reference TRBV14 and TRBJ1-4): EAGVTQFPSHSVIEKGQTVTLRCDPISGHDNLYWYRRVMGKEIKFLLHFVKESKQDESGMPNNRFLAERTGGTYSTLKVQPAELEDSGVYFCASSQEWARGWMAEKLFFGSGTQLSVL.

The chain has TRBV3-1 (or the pseudogene TRBV3-2) and TRBJ1-5, with D maybe TRBD1 (5 bases). This CDR3 has 13 residues. V was pared by 5 bases and J by 6 bases, with 11 bases between. Germline CDR1 reads LGHDT; CDR2 reads YNNKEL (reference sequence). The CDR3 here is CASSFQGGQPQHF. The CDR3 coding sequence is TGTGCCAGCAGCTTTCAGGGCGGTCAGCCCCAGCATTTT.

The chain is built from TRBV7-8 and TRBJ2-7; D perhaps matches TRBD1 (6 bases). V was pared by 0 bases and J by 6 bases, with 6 bases between. Germline V gives CDR1 SGHVS, CDR2 FQNEAQ. The CDR3 is made up of 12 amino acids. CDR3 in amino acids: CASSLAGGEQYV. The CDR3 coding sequence is TGTGCCAGCAGCTTAGCAGGGGGCGAGCAGTACGTC.

The rearrangement uses TRBV3-1 (or the pseudogene TRBV3-2) and TRBJ1-1, with TRBD1 matching over 8 bases. This CDR3 is 15 amino acids long. The V segment lost 3 bases and the J segment 4 bases; nucleotides outside the gene matches: 7. CDR1 and CDR2 from the germline V gene are LGHDT and YNNKEL (reference sequence). CDR3 nucleotides: TGTGCCAGCAGCCATTCGACAGGGGTGGGCACTGAAGCTTTCTTT. As protein: CASSHSTGVGTEAFF.

This chain links TRBV18 with TRBJ1-5; perhaps TRBD1 as D (6 bases). Per germline, CDR1 KGHSH and CDR2 LQKENI. V was clipped by 3 bases and J by 6 bases, with 12 bases between them. This CDR3 is 14 amino acids long. The CDR3 loop is CASSPTGRLQPQHF. The CDR3 DNA follows: TGTGCCAGCTCACCGACAGGTAGGCTTCAGCCCCAGCATTTT. The whole variable domain, filled in from reference TRBV18 and TRBJ1-5, reads NAGVMQNPRHLVRRRGQEARLRCSPMKGHSHVYWYRQLPEEGLKFMVYLQKENIIDESGMPKERFSAEFPKEGPSILRIQQVVRGDSAAYFCASSPTGRLQPQHFGDGTRLSIL.

The chain joins TRBV19 to TRBJ2-1; 7 nucleotides align to TRBD2. J gave up 9 bases and V 5 bases, and 13 bases lay outside the gene matches. Germline CDR1 is LNHDA and CDR2 is SQIVND (reference sequence). CDR3 length equals 15 residues. The CDR3 DNA sequence: TGTGCCAGTAGTCAGGGAGGGAGCCGCTTCAGTGAGCAGTTCTTC. Encoded protein: CASSQGGSRFSEQFF.

This sequence joins TRBV11-2 and TRBJ1-3; D is ambiguous. V shed 5 bases and J shed 0 bases, with 5 bases lying between them. CDR3 length equals 13 residues. In germline, CDR1 is SGHAT, CDR2 FQNNGV. The CDR3: CASSPSSGNTIYF. The CDR3 DNA reads TGTGCCAGCAGCCCCTCCTCTGGAAACACCATATATTTT.

This sequence joins TRBV19 and TRBJ1-1, with D perhaps matching TRBD1 (5 bases). Germline CDR1 and CDR2: LNHDA and SQIVND (reference sequence). The CDR3 has 12 residues. Deletions cut 3 bases from V and 6 bases from J, with 8 bases between. This CDR3 reads CASSIRAPEAFF. Here the CDR3 DNA reads TGTGCCAGTAGTATCAGGGCCCCTGAAGCTTTCTTT. The full variable domain, with the rest looked up from reference TRBV19 and TRBJ1-1, is DGGITQSPKYLFRKEGQNVTLSCEQNLNHDAMYWYRQDPGQGLRLIYYSQIVNDFQKGDIAEGYSVSREKKESFPLTVTSAQKNPTAFYLCASSIRAPEAFFGQGTRLTVV.

This clone was observed a single time. The chain joins TRBV4-1 to TRBJ1-2; D gene unclear. Germline assignment: CDR1 MGHRA and CDR2 YSYEKL. This CDR3 has 15 residues. V lost 0 bases, J lost 4 bases, and 12 bases lay in between. For the CDR3, the DNA is TGCGCCAGCAGCCAAGAAGACTCGGGATTCTATGGCTACACCTTC. This sequence encodes CASSQEDSGFYGYTF.

This chain uses TRBV5-1 with TRBJ2-3; D might be TRBD2 (5 bases). From germline, CDR1 is SGHRS and CDR2 YFSETQ. V was cut by 2 bases and J by 1 base, with 8 bases left in between. This CDR3 has 14 residues. The CDR3 reads CASSLLRGTDTQYF. CDR3 coding DNA: TGCGCCAGCAGCTTATTGCGGGGCACAGATACGCAGTATTTT.